This T cell receptor (beta chain) was recovered during a study of control samples from healthy donors and cancer patients. This clone was seen a single time. This CDR3 has 14 amino acids. Germline V gene data show CDR1 as SEHNR and CDR2 as FQNEAQ (reference sequence). V lost 5 bases, J lost 0 bases, and 4 bases stayed unmatched. Assay used: immunoSEQ multiplex PCR; TCRdb lists only in-frame clones, some missing. The data hold 95,000 to 120,000 clones, with approximately 80% observed a single time. The TCR originated in a man younger than 35 in good health. Sequencing input: blood. The chain employs TRBV7-9 and TRBJ2-7, with 7 bases matching TRBD2. CDR3 sequence: CASSPSGASYEQYF. The CDR3 DNA follows: TGTGCCAGCAGCCCTAGCGGTGCCTCCTACGAGCAGTACTTC.